Each of the 23 T cell receptor beta chains below was sequenced from the same sample in a study of T cell responses to AZD1222 COVID-19 vaccine. Method: immunoSEQ multiplex PCR; TCRdb's copy keeps in-frame clones and lacks some. This sample's clone table lists about 140,000 clones. The sample consisted of peripheral blood. The receptor set was obtained from an adult in good health.

This sequence joins TRBV7-3 and TRBJ2-4; tentative D call: TRBD1 (5 bases). From germline, CDR1 is SGHTA and CDR2 FQGTGA. There are 13 residues in the CDR3. Trimming removed 6 bases at V and 5 bases at J, with 11 bases between. CDR3 coding DNA: TGTGCCAGCAGTTTGACAGCAGAAAACATTCAGTACTTC. Encoded protein: CASSLTAENIQYF.

The chain joins TRBV2 to TRBJ2-7, with D possibly matching TRBD1 (6 bases). V lost 0 bases and J 2 bases, leaving 11 bases between the germline ends. CDR3 length equals 15 residues. Germline lookup yields CDR1 SNHLY and CDR2 FYNNEI. CDR3 sequence: CASSEAGTPTYEQYF. The CDR3, as DNA: TGTGCCAGCAGTGAAGCCGGGACACCAACCTACGAGCAGTACTTC.

The rearrangement links TRBV7-2 to TRBJ2-2; D possibly corresponds to TRBD1 (5 bases). Germline values: CDR1 SGHTA, CDR2 FQGNSA. Trimming stripped 4 bases from V and 1 base from J, with 7 bases between. The length of the CDR3 is 14 residues. CDR3 amino acids: CASSSTENTGELFF. The CDR3 nucleotides read TGTGCCAGCAGCTCGACAGAGAACACCGGGGAGCTGTTTTTT.

The chain links TRBV12-3 or TRBV12-4 to TRBJ1-1; unclear D gene. Trimming took 8 bases from V and 6 from J, leaving 13 bases between them. The CDR3 is made up of 12 amino acids. The CDR3 reads CASQHGSAEAFF. The CDR3 DNA follows: TGTGCCAGCCAGCACGGGTCCGCTGAAGCTTTCTTT.

V gene TRBV5-1 combines with J gene TRBJ2-5; 8 bases map to TRBD1. CDR1 is SGHRS, CDR2 YFSETQ, per germline. V was pared by 2 bases and J by 5 bases, with 5 bases of the junction left unmatched. There are 14 residues in the CDR3. The CDR3 reads CASSFGQGRETQYF. CDR3 sequence (DNA): TGCGCCAGCAGCTTCGGACAGGGACGGGAGACCCAGTACTTC.

This chain uses TRBV6-5 with TRBJ2-6, with TRBD1 as a possible D gene (6 bases). Germline V gene lookup returns CDR1 MNHEY and CDR2 SVGAGI. This CDR3 is built from 13 residues. V lost 10 bases and J lost 12, with 19 bases in between. The CDR3 spells CAIRWTDMGVLTF. The CDR3 nucleotides read TGTGCCATCCGATGGACAGACATGGGCGTCCTGACTTTC.

The CDR3 here is CASTVSGTSANVLTF. The CDR3 DNA follows: TGTGCCAGCACTGTCTCGGGGACGTCGGCCAACGTCCTGACTTTC. The chain joins TRBV6-5 to TRBJ2-6; D may correspond to TRBD1 or TRBD2 (5 bases each). Germline lookup yields CDR1 MNHEY and CDR2 SVGAGI. The length of the CDR3 is 15 residues. V was shortened by 7 bases and J by 6 bases, with 16 bases between the two germline ends.

V and J are TRBV12-3 or TRBV12-4 and TRBJ1-3, with D possibly being TRBD1 (5 bases). The V and J ends lost 6 bases and 3 bases respectively, with 9 bases between them. The CDR3 has 13 residues. CDR3 protein: CASRGGLGNTIYF. The CDR3, as DNA: TGTGCCAGCAGGGGGGGTCTTGGAAACACCATATATTTT.

The chain carries TRBV28 and TRBJ2-2; 7 positions agree with TRBD1. With V trimmed by 7 bases and J by 6 bases, 8 bases remained unmatched. This CDR3 is 14 amino acids long. CDR1 and CDR2 (germline): MDHEN, SYDVKM. The CDR3 sequence: CASIKQGYAGELFF. DNA for the CDR3: TGTGCCAGCATCAAACAGGGGTACGCCGGGGAGCTGTTTTTT.

The chain employs TRBV2 and TRBJ1-2; D possibly corresponds to TRBD1 (6 bases). Trimming removed 8 bases from V and 6 bases from J, with 19 bases in between. CDR1 and CDR2 (germline): SNHLY, FYNNEI. The CDR3 contains 14 residues. In DNA, the CDR3 is TGTGCCAGCGGCCCCCAGGGGAATTTGAATGGCTACACCTTC. Its translation: CASGPQGNLNGYTF.

V is TRBV7-2 and J is TRBJ2-7; D possibly corresponds to TRBD1 (6 bases). The V end lost 1 base, the J end lost 0 bases, and 10 bases lay between the germline ends. The V gene's germline CDR1 is SGHTA and CDR2 FQGNSA. This CDR3 spans 15 amino acids. CDR3: CASSLVLDSSYEQYF. The CDR3 bases are TGTGCCAGCAGCTTAGTGTTGGACAGCTCCTACGAGCAGTACTTC.

V usage is TRBV4-1 and J usage is TRBJ1-4; D is uncertain. V was trimmed by 1 base and J by 7 bases, leaving 19 bases between them. CDR1 and CDR2 from the germline V gene are MGHRA and YSYEKL. CDR3 length: 17 amino acids. The CDR3 DNA is TGCGCCAGCAGCCAAGCCCCCCATTATGTCCCGGGTGAAAAACTGTTTTTT. This encodes CASSQAPHYVPGEKLFF.

The genes are TRBV16 and TRBJ1-2, with 10 bases fitting TRBD1. The V segment lost 3 bases and the J segment 8 bases; nucleotides outside the gene matches: 6. CDR1 is KGHSY, CDR2 FQNENV, per germline. This CDR3 is 14 amino acids long. The DNA for the CDR3 is TGTGCCAGCAGCCACAGACAGGGGGCTTGCGGCTACACCTTC. Translated: CASSHRQGACGYTF.

This chain joins TRBV7-8 and TRBJ1-2; 11 bases match TRBD1. The length of the CDR3 is 16 residues. Unmatched junction bases numbered 14, after V lost 5 bases and J lost 9 bases. Germline values: CDR1 SGHVS, CDR2 FQNEAQ. CDR3: CASSPRPGQGAKSYTF. The CDR3 DNA is TGTGCCAGCAGCCCCCGCCCCGGACAGGGGGCAAAGAGCTACACCTTC.

V and J are TRBV19 and TRBJ1-1; D gene unclear. Germline V CDR1 and CDR2: LNHDA, SQIVND (reference sequence). V was clipped by 3 bases and J by 11 bases, with 10 bases between them. The CDR3 extends over 11 amino acids. CDR3 bases: TGTGCCAGTAGTATCGGAAGGGATGCTTTCTTT. Translating gives CASSIGRDAFF.

This sequence joins TRBV15 and TRBJ1-4; D gene ambiguous. From germline, CDR1 is LNHNV and CDR2 YYDKDF (reference sequence). Trimming took 2 bases from V and 7 from J, leaving 14 bases between them. The CDR3 runs 15 residues. CDR3 in amino acids: CATSRSILAGEKLFF. The DNA for the CDR3 is TGTGCCACCAGCAGATCGATCCTAGCAGGTGAAAAACTGTTTTTT. Drawing the rest from reference TRBV15 and TRBJ1-4, the complete variable domain is DAMVIQNPRYQVTQFGKPVTLSCSQTLNHNVMYWYQQKSSQAPKLLFHYYDKDFNNEADTPDNFQSRRPNTSFCFLDIRSPGLGDTAMYLCATSRSILAGEKLFFGSGTQLSVL.

The V and J genes are TRBV5-5 and TRBJ1-6; tentatively, D is TRBD1 (6 bases). Deletions cut 5 bases from V and 9 bases from J, with 15 bases between. The CDR3 contains 14 residues. Germline-derived CDR1 and CDR2 are SGHKS and YYEKEE (reference sequence). The CDR3 spells CASRTDRVSSPLHF. In DNA, the CDR3 is TGTGCCAGCAGGACGGACAGAGTGAGTTCACCCCTCCACTTT.

The chain recombines TRBV5-6 with TRBJ2-3; D gene uncertain. Per germline, CDR1 SGHDT and CDR2 YYEEEE. Trimming pared 0 bases from V and 3 bases from J, leaving 2 bases between. The CDR3 runs 12 residues. The CDR3 sequence: CASSLATDTQYF. In DNA, the CDR3 is TGTGCCAGCAGCTTGGCGACAGATACGCAGTATTTT.

This sequence joins TRBV3-1 (or the pseudogene TRBV3-2) and TRBJ2-7; possible D gene TRBD2, 5 bases. The CDR3 consists of 15 residues. Germline V gene sequence: CDR1 LGHDT, CDR2 YNNKEL (reference sequence). V shed 2 bases and J shed 0 bases, with 11 bases lying between them. CDR3 DNA: TGTGCCAGCAGCCAAATACGGGGAGCCTCCTACGAGCAGTACTTC. Amino acids: CASSQIRGASYEQYF.

V gene TRBV25-1 combines with J gene TRBJ1-1; the match to TRBD1 covers 7 bases. V lost 6 bases, J lost 4 bases, and 5 bases stayed unmatched. CDR1 is MGHDK and CDR2 is SYGVNS in the germline V gene. The CDR3 totals 13 residues. In nucleotides, the CDR3 is TGTGCCAGCAGCCTACAGGGGACCACTGAAGCTTTCTTT. This codes for CASSLQGTTEAFF.

The chain joins TRBV12-5 to TRBJ2-1, with TRBD1 matching 7 bases. The germline CDR1 and CDR2 sequences are LGHNT and FRNRAP. J lost 0 bases, V lost 2 bases, and 7 bases had no gene match. This CDR3 has 17 residues. The CDR3 coding sequence is TGTGCTAGTGGTTTGTTAAAGGGGGACAGCTCCTACAATGAGCAGTTCTTC. As protein: CASGLLKGDSSYNEQFF.

The genes are TRBV12-3 or TRBV12-4 and TRBJ1-3; no firm D call. The CDR3 is 11 residues long. V gave up 2 bases and J gave up 8 bases, with 4 bases separating them. CDR3 DNA sequence: TGTGCCAGCAGTTTACGGGACACCATATATTTT. It codes for CASSLRDTIYF.

This rearrangement joins TRBV7-9 to TRBJ2-5; possibly TRBD2 for D (6 bases). This CDR3 has 15 amino acids. CDR1 and CDR2 from the germline V gene are SEHNR and FQNEAQ (reference sequence). V lost 4 bases and J lost 7, with 19 bases in between. The CDR3 protein is CASSSSQATEGTQYF. In DNA form, the CDR3 reads TGTGCCAGCAGCTCTTCACAGGCCACGGAGGGGACCCAGTACTTC.